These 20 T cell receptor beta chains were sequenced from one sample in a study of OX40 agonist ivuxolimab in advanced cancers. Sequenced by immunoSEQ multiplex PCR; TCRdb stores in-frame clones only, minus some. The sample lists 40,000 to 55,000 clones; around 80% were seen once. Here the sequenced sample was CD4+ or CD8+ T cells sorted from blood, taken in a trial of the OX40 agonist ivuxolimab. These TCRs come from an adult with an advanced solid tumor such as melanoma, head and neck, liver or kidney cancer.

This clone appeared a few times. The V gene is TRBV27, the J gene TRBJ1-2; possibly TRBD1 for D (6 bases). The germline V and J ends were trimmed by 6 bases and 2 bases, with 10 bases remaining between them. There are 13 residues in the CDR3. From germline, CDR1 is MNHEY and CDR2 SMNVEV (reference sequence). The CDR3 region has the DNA TGTGCCAGCAGCCCGGGACAAAACTATGGCTACACCTTC. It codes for CASSPGQNYGYTF.

DNA for the CDR3: TGTGCCAGCAGCCTAGGACTAGCGGGAGTGTACGAGCAGTTCTTC. It translates to CASSLGLAGVYEQFF. This chain connects TRBV11-3 to TRBJ2-1; TRBD2 agrees at 13 bases. Trimming cost V 5 bases and J 10 bases; bases outside gene matches: 8. Germline loops: CDR1 SGHNT, CDR2 YENEEA. CDR3 size: 15 residues.

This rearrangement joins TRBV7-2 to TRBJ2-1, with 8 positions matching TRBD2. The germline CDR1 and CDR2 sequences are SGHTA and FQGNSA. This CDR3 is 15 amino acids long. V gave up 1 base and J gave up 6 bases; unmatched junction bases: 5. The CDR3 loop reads CASSLEGTRINEQFF. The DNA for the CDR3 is TGTGCCAGCAGCTTAGAGGGGACTAGAATCAATGAGCAGTTCTTC.

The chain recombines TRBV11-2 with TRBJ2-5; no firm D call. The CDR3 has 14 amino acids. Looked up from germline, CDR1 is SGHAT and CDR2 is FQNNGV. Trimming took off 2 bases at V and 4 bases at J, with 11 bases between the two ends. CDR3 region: CASSLQVSRETQYF. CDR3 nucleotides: TGTGCCAGCAGCTTACAAGTAAGCAGAGAGACCCAGTACTTC.

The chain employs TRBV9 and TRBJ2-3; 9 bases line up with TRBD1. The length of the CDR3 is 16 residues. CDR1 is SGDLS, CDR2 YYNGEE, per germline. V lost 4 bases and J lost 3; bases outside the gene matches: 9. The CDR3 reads CASSKGTGPATDTQYF. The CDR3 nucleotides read TGTGCCAGCAGCAAGGGGACAGGGCCCGCAACAGATACGCAGTATTTT.

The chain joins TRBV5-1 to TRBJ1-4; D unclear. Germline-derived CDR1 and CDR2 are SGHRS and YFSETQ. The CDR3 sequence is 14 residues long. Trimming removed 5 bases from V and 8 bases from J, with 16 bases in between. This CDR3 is CASSPEDPGEKLFF. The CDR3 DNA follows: TGCGCCAGCAGTCCGGAGGATCCGGGGGAAAAACTGTTTTTT. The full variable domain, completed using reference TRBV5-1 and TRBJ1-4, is KAGVTQTPRYLIKTRGQQVTLSCSPISGHRSVSWYQQTPGQGLQFLFEYFSETQRNKGNFPGRFSGRQFSNSRSEMNVSTLELGDSALYLCASSPEDPGEKLFFGSGTQLSVL.

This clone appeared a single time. The CDR3 spells CASSLAGVGANVLTF. The DNA of the CDR3 is TGTGCCAGCAGCTTAGCGGGGGTTGGGGCCAACGTCCTGACTTTC. The chain employs TRBV11-2 and TRBJ2-6; D may be TRBD2 (6 bases). Trimming removed 1 base from V and 3 bases from J, with 7 bases in between. Germline V CDR1 and CDR2: SGHAT, FQNNGV. The CDR3 length is 15 residues.

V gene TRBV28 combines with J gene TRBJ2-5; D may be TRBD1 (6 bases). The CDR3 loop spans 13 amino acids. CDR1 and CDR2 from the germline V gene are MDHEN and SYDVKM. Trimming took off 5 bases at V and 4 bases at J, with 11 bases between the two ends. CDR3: CASSRQAPETQYF. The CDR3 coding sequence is TGTGCCAGCAGTCGACAGGCCCCAGAGACCCAGTACTTC.

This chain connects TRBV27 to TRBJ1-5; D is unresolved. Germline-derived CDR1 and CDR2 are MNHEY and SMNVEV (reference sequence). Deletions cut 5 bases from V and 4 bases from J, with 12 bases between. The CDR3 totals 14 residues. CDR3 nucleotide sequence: TGTGCCAGCAGTCCCCGAAGGGTGAATCAGCCCCAGCATTTT. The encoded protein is CASSPRRVNQPQHF.

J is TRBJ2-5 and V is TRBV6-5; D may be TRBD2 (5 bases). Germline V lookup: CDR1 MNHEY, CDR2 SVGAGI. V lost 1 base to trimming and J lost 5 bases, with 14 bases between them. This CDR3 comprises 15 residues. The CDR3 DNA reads TGTGCCAGCAGTTACTTCGGGGTGGGATCGGAGACCCAGTACTTC. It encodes CASSYFGVGSETQYF.

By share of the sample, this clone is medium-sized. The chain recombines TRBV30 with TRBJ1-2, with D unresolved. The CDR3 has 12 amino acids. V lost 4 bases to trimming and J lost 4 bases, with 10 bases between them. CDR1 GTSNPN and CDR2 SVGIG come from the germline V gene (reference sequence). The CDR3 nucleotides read TGTGCCTGGACCCGTTTGCTCTATGGCTACACCTTC. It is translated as CAWTRLLYGYTF. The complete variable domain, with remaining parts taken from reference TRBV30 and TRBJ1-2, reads SQTIHQWPATLVQPVGSPLSLECTVEGTSNPNLYWYRQAAGRGLQLLFYSVGIGQISSEVPQNLSASRPQDRQFILSSKKLLLSDSGFYLCAWTRLLYGYTFGSGTRLTVV.

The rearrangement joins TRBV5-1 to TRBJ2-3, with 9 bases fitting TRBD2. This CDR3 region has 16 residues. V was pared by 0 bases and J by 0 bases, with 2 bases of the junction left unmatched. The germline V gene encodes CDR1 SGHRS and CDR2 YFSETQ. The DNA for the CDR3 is TGCGCCAGCAGCTTGGCGACTAGCGGTAGCACAGATACGCAGTATTTT. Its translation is CASSLATSGSTDTQYF.

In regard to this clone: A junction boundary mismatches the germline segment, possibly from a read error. The CDR3 DNA follows: TGCGCCAGCAGCCAAGATTTCGGGTCGATGGGCTACACCTTC. This codes for CASSQDFGSMGYTF. The rearrangement joins TRBV5-4 to TRBJ1-2; no clear D. The length of the CDR3 is 14 residues. Germline values: CDR1 SGHNT, CDR2 YYREEE (reference sequence).

The CDR3 DNA follows: TGTGCCAGCAGCCCGTGGTACGAGCAGTACTTC. Encoded protein: CASSPWYEQYF. The rearrangement links TRBV11-2 to TRBJ2-7, with D unresolved. The ends were cut back, 5 bases at V and 4 bases at J, with 6 bases in the middle. The CDR3 consists of 11 residues. Germline values: CDR1 SGHAT, CDR2 FQNNGV.

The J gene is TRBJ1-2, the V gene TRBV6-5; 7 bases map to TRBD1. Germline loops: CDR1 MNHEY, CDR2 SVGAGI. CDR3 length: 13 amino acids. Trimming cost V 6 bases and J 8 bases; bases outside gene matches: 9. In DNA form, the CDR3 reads TGTGCCAGCAGGTACCCGGGACAGCGGGGCTACACCTTC. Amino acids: CASRYPGQRGYTF.

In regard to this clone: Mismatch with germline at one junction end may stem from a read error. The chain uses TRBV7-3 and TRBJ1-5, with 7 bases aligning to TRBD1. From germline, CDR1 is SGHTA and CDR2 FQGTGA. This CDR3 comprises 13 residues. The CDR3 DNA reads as TGTGCCAGCAGCCTAACAGGGGATCAGCCCCAGCATTTT. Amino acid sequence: CASSLTGDQPQHF.

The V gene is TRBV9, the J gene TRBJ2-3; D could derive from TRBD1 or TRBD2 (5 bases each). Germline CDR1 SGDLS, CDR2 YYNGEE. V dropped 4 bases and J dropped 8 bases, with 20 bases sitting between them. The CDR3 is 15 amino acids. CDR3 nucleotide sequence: TGTGCCAGCAGCCGGGGACCGTTGTCACAGACTACGCAGTATTTT. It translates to CASSRGPLSQTTQYF. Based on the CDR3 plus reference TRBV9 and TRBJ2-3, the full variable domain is DSGVTQTPKHLITATGQRVTLRCSPRSGDLSVYWYQQSLDQGLQFLIQYYNGEERAKGNILERFSAQQFPDLHSELNLSSLELGDSALYFCASSRGPLSQTTQYFGPGTRLTVL.

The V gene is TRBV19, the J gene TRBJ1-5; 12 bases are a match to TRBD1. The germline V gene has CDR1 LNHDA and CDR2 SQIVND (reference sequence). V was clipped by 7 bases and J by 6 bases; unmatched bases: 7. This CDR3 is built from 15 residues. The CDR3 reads CASTAGTGGIQPQHF. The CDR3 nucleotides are TGTGCCAGTACCGCTGGGACAGGGGGCATTCAGCCCCAGCATTTT. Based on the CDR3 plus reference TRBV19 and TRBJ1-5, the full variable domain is DGGITQSPKYLFRKEGQNVTLSCEQNLNHDAMYWYRQDPGQGLRLIYYSQIVNDFQKGDIAEGYSVSREKKESFPLTVTSAQKNPTAFYLCASTAGTGGIQPQHFGDGTRLSIL.

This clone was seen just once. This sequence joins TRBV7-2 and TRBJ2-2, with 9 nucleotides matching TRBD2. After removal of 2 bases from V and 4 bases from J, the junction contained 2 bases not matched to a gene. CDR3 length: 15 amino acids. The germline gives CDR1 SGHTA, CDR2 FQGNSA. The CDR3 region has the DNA TGTGCCAGCAGCTTATTTAGCGGGAGCACCGGGGAGCTGTTTTTT. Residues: CASSLFSGSTGELFF.

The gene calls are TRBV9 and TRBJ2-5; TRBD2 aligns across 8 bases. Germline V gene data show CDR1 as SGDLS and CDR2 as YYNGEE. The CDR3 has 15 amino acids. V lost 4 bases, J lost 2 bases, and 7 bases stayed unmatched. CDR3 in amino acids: CASSSRTSRQETQYF. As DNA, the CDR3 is TGTGCCAGCAGCTCCCGGACTAGCAGACAAGAGACCCAGTACTTC.